This entry lists 20 T cell receptor beta chains sequenced from one sample in a study of blood T cell repertoires in COVID-19. Method: immunoSEQ multiplex PCR; TCRdb's copy keeps in-frame clones and lacks some. The profile shows over 130,000 clones, roughly 84% of them singletons. Sequences were obtained from peripheral blood. These receptors were taken from a man aged 30 to 39 with COVID-19, enrolled during active disease.

With regard to this clone: This CDR3 is also generated by other DNA sequences in the sample. The rearrangement links TRBV29-1 to TRBJ2-7; D is possibly TRBD2 (6 bases). The germline CDR1 and CDR2 sequences are SQVTM and ANQGSEA. The CDR3 extends over 11 amino acids. V was clipped by 6 bases and J by 1 base, with 7 bases between them. CDR3 residues: CSVAGSYEQYF. DNA for the CDR3: TGCAGCGTAGCGGGTTCCTACGAGCAGTACTTC.

This clone was seen a single time. The V gene is TRBV28, the J gene TRBJ2-7; D might be TRBD2 (5 bases). Germline lookup yields CDR1 MDHEN and CDR2 SYDVKM. V lost 2 bases and J 3 bases, leaving 5 bases between the germline ends. This CDR3 is 12 amino acids long. CDR3 sequence: CASSLTSYEQYF. Here the CDR3 DNA reads TGTGCCAGCAGTTTAACTAGCTACGAGCAGTACTTC.

The V call is TRBV7-2, the J call TRBJ1-3; 8 bases fit TRBD1. The germline V gene has CDR1 SGHTA and CDR2 FQGNSA. After removal of 5 bases from V and 5 bases from J, the junction contained 14 bases not matched to a gene. The CDR3 spans 17 residues. The CDR3 DNA reads as TGTGCCAGCAGCAACGAAATACCAGGGGGCGGAAGAAACACCATATATTTT. The encoded protein is CASSNEIPGGGRNTIYF.

The V call is TRBV30, the J call TRBJ2-6, with 9 bases aligning to TRBD2. Losses at the gene ends were 3 bases for V and 0 bases for J; bases not matched to a gene: 6. CDR1 and CDR2 (germline): GTSNPN, SVGIG (reference sequence). The CDR3 consists of 17 residues. The CDR3, as DNA: TGTGCCTGGAGATCGACTAGCGGTTACTCTGGGGCCAACGTCCTGACTTTC. Protein: CAWRSTSGYSGANVLTF.

The J gene is TRBJ2-7, the V gene TRBV5-5; 8 bases fit TRBD1. Unmatched junction bases numbered 10, after V lost 4 bases and J lost 4 bases. Germline assignment: CDR1 SGHKS and CDR2 YYEKEE (reference sequence). This CDR3 is built from 15 residues. CDR3 bases: TGTGCCAGCAGCGACTACACAGGGGGTAATTACGAGCAGTACTTC. Its translation: CASSDYTGGNYEQYF.

This chain links TRBV6-1 with TRBJ2-7; D not resolved. Between the trimmed V and J ends, which lost 0 bases and 4 bases, there was a span of 13 bases. CDR1 and CDR2 from the germline V gene are MNHNS and SASEGT. The CDR3 length is 15 residues. For the CDR3, the DNA is TGTGCCAGCAGTGAAGCTGTCGGCCGGAGTTACGAGCAGTACTTC. Amino acids: CASSEAVGRSYEQYF.

The gene calls are TRBV2 and TRBJ1-4; 10 nucleotides agree with TRBD1. The ends lost 0 bases at V and 10 bases at J; junction bases unmatched: 8. Looked up from germline, CDR1 is SNHLY and CDR2 is FYNNEI. The CDR3 length is 16 residues. The CDR3 sequence: CASSEAPGQGRGKLFF. CDR3 DNA sequence: TGTGCCAGCAGTGAAGCCCCGGGACAGGGGAGAGGAAAACTGTTTTTT.

The chain couples TRBV5-1 to TRBJ2-5; maybe TRBD1 (6 bases). Germline lookup yields CDR1 SGHRS and CDR2 YFSETQ. CDR3 size: 14 residues. V lost 0 bases to trimming and J lost 4 bases, with 10 bases between them. As DNA, the CDR3 is TGCGCCAGCAGCTTGGTAGGGGGAGTAGAGACCCAGTACTTC. Translation: CASSLVGGVETQYF.

The chain uses TRBV4-2 and TRBJ2-1, with 14 bases that match TRBD2. Trimming took 1 base from V and 11 from J; bases not matched to a gene: 1. CDR1 is LGHNA, CDR2 YNFKEQ, per germline. The CDR3 sequence is 14 residues long. CDR3 nucleotide sequence: TGTGCCAGCAGCCAAGGACTAGCGGGAGGGAAGCAGTTCTTC. Encoded protein: CASSQGLAGGKQFF.

About this clone: The germline gene is not matched at one end of the junction; a read error may be the cause. V is TRBV7-7 and J is TRBJ2-3, with 11 positions matching TRBD2. Germline lookup yields CDR1 SSHAT and CDR2 FNYEAQ (reference sequence). The CDR3 sequence is 16 residues long. In nucleotides, the CDR3 is TGTGCTAGCAGCGCAACTAGCGGGGGAAGCACAGATACGCAGTATTTT. As protein: CASSATSGGSTDTQYF.

This rearrangement joins TRBV7-9 to TRBJ2-1, with 7 bases identical to TRBD2. This CDR3 is 16 amino acids long. Losses at the gene ends were 4 bases for V and 5 bases for J; bases not matched to a gene: 11. The germline gives CDR1 SEHNR, CDR2 FQNEAQ (reference sequence). CDR3 sequence (DNA): TGTGCCAGCAGCTCCCATTTAGCGGGTGATCACAATGAGCAGTTCTTC. Its protein is CASSSHLAGDHNEQFF.

This chain connects TRBV28 to TRBJ1-2; 7 bases fit TRBD1. Per the germline V gene, CDR1 is MDHEN and CDR2 is SYDVKM. Trimming cost V 10 bases and J 5 bases; bases outside gene matches: 13. The CDR3 contains 14 residues. CDR3 DNA: TGTGCCACTAACCAAGTGGGACAGCCATATGGCTACACCTTC. Its protein is CATNQVGQPYGYTF.

This CDR3 is CSASWAPQGQVVEQYF. As DNA, the CDR3 is TGCAGTGCTAGTTGGGCCCCGCAGGGTCAGGTAGTGGAGCAGTACTTC. This chain connects TRBV20-1 to TRBJ2-7; the D gene is possibly TRBD1 (5 bases). The germline CDR1 and CDR2 sequences are DFQATT and SNEGSKA (reference sequence). The germline V and J ends were trimmed by 3 bases and 7 bases, with 25 bases remaining between them. There are 16 residues in the CDR3.

CDR3 protein: CASSVTGTSGPEQYF. CDR3 coding DNA: TGTGCCAGCAGCGTTACCGGGACTAGCGGGCCCGAGCAGTACTTC. This chain joins TRBV9 and TRBJ2-7; 12 positions agree with TRBD2. V was clipped by 2 bases and J by 6 bases; unmatched bases: 6. The germline CDR1 and CDR2 sequences are SGDLS and YYNGEE. The CDR3 runs 15 residues.

The V and J genes are TRBV2 and TRBJ1-6; tentatively, D is TRBD1 (5 bases). Trimming removed 4 bases from V and 7 bases from J, with 17 bases in between. The CDR3 is made up of 16 amino acids. CDR1 is SNHLY, CDR2 FYNNEI, per germline. The CDR3 nucleotides read TGTGCCAGCAGTGGGGTCAGGGCTGTTGGGAATTCACCCCTCCACTTT. Amino acid sequence: CASSGVRAVGNSPLHF.

The genes are TRBV27 and TRBJ1-1; D is perhaps TRBD1 (6 bases). V was shortened by 6 bases and J by 5 bases, with 19 bases between the two germline ends. This CDR3 region has 15 residues. CDR1 is MNHEY and CDR2 is SMNVEV in the germline V gene (reference sequence). This chain's CDR3 is CASSPKSGGRTEAFF. The CDR3 DNA reads TGTGCCAGCAGCCCTAAGTCTGGGGGCCGTACTGAAGCTTTCTTT.

The J gene is TRBJ1-2, the V gene TRBV5-1; D gene uncertain. Looked up from germline, CDR1 is SGHRS and CDR2 is YFSETQ. V shed 6 bases and J shed 9 bases, with 15 bases lying between them. The CDR3 extends over 12 amino acids. CDR3 nucleotide sequence: TGCGCCAGCACCCCGGAGGTGGGGAGCTACACCTTC. This sequence encodes CASTPEVGSYTF. Based on the CDR3 plus reference TRBV5-1 and TRBJ1-2, the full variable domain is KAGVTQTPRYLIKTRGQQVTLSCSPISGHRSVSWYQQTPGQGLQFLFEYFSETQRNKGNFPGRFSGRQFSNSRSEMNVSTLELGDSALYLCASTPEVGSYTFGSGTRLTVV.

This chain links TRBV29-1 with TRBJ2-7; D may be TRBD2 (5 bases). Trimming took 3 bases from V and 5 from J, leaving 11 bases between them. In germline, CDR1 is SQVTM, CDR2 ANQGSEA. This CDR3 has 12 amino acids. The CDR3 sequence is CSVEFTRDEQYF. The CDR3 nucleotides read TGCAGCGTTGAGTTTACGCGGGACGAGCAGTACTTC.

The chain recombines TRBV28 with TRBJ1-5, with a possible D match to TRBD1 (6 bases). The germline V gene encodes CDR1 MDHEN and CDR2 SYDVKM. V lost 5 bases to trimming and J lost 2 bases, with 10 bases between them. This CDR3 is 14 amino acids long. The CDR3 spells CASSTGSGNQPQHF. The CDR3, as DNA: TGTGCCAGCAGTACAGGGTCCGGCAATCAGCCCCAGCATTTT.

This sequence joins TRBV11-2 and TRBJ2-1; D is uncertain. This CDR3 contains 14 residues. Trimming took 0 bases from V and 5 from J, leaving 8 bases between them. In germline, CDR1 is SGHAT, CDR2 FQNNGV. The CDR3 loop is CASSLETVNNEQFF. The CDR3 DNA sequence: TGTGCCAGCAGCTTAGAGACTGTAAACAATGAGCAGTTCTTC.